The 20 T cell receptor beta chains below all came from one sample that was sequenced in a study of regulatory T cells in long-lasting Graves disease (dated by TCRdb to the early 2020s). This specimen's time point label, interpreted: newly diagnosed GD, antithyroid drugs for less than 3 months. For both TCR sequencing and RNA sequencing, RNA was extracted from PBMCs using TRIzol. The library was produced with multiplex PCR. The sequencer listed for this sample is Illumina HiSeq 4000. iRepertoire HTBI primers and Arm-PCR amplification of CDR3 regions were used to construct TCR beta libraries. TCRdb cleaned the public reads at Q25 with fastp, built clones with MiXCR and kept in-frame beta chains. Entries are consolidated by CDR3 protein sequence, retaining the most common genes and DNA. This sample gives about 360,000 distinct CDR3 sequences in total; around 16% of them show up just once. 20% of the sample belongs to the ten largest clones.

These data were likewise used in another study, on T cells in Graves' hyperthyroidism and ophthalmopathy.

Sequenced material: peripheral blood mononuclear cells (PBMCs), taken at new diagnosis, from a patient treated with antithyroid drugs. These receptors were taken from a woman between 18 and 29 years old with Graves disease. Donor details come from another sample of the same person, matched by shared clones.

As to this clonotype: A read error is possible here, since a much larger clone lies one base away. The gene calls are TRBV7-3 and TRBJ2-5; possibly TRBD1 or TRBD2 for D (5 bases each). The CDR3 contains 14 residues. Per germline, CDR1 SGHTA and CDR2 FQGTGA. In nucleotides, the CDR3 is TGTTCCAGCAGCCTGGGACCTAGGGAAGAGACCCAGTACTTC. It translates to CSSSLGPREETQYF.

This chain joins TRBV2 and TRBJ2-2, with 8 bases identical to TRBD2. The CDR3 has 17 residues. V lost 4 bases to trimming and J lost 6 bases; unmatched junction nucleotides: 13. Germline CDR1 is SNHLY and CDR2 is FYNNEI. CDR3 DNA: TGTGCCAGCAGTGTGTCTAGCGGGTGGAGGGGTTCCGGGGAGCTGTTTTTT. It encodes CASSVSSGWRGSGELFF.

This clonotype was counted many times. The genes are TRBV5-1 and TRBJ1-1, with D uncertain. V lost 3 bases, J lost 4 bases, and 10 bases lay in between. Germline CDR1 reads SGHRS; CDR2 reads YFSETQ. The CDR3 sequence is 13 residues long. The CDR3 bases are TGCGCCAGCAGCTCGTATTCTGGCACTGAAGCTTTCTTT. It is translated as CASSSYSGTEAFF.

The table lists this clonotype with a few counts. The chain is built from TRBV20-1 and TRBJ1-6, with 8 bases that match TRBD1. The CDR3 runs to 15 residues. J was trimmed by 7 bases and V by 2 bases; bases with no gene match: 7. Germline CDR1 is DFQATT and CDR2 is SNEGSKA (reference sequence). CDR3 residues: CSARLPQGENSPLHF. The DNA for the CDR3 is TGCAGTGCTAGACTCCCACAGGGGGAGAATTCACCCCTCCACTTT.

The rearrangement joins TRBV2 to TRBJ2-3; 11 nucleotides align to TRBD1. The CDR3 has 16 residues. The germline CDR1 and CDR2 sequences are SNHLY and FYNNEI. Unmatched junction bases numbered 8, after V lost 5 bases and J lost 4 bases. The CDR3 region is CASSLSGTGGPDTQYF. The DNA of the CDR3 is TGTGCCAGCAGTTTGTCCGGGACAGGGGGGCCAGATACGCAGTATTTT.

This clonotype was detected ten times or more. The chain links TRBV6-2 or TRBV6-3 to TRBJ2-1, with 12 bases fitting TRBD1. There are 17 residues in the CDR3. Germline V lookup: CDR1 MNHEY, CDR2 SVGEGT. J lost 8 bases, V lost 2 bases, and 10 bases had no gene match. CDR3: CASSYSMPGQGADEQFF. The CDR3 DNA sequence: TGTGCCAGCAGTTACAGTATGCCGGGACAGGGGGCAGATGAGCAGTTCTTC.

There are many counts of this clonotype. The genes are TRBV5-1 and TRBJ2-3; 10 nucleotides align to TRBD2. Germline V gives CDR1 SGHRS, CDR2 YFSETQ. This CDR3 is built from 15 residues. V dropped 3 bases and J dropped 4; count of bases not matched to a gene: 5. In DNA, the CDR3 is TGCGCCAGCAGCTCGGGACTAGCGATCGCAGATACGCAGTATTTT. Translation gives CASSSGLAIADTQYF.

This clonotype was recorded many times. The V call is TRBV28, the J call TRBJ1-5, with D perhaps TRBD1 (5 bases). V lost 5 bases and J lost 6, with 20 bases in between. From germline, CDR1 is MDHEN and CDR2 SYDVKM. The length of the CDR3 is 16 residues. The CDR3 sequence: CASSPIGVGVPQPQHF. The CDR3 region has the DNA TGTGCCAGCAGTCCCATAGGGGTCGGGGTTCCTCAGCCCCAGCATTTT. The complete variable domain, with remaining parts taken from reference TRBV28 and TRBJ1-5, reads DVKVTQSSRYLVKRTGEKVFLECVQDMDHENMFWYRQDPGLGLRLIYFSYDVKMKEKGDIPEGYSVSREKKERFSLILESASTNQTSMYLCASSPIGVGVPQPQHFGDGTRLSIL.

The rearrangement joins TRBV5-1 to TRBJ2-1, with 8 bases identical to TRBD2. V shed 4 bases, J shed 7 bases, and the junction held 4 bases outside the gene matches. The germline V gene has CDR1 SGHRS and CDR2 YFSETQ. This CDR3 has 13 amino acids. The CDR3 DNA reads TGCGCCAGCAGCGTCCGACTAGCGAATGAGCAGTTCTTC. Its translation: CASSVRLANEQFF.

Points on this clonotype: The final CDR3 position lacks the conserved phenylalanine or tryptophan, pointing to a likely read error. DNA for the CDR3: TGCAGCGCTGGACAGGGATCCTACGAGCAGTACCTC. This sequence encodes CSAGQGSYEQYL. The chain carries TRBV29-1 and TRBJ2-7; 8 nucleotides align to TRBD1. Germline loops: CDR1 SQVTM, CDR2 ANQGSEA. The trim removed 7 bases at V and 1 base at J, leaving 3 bases unmatched. This CDR3 spans 12 amino acids.

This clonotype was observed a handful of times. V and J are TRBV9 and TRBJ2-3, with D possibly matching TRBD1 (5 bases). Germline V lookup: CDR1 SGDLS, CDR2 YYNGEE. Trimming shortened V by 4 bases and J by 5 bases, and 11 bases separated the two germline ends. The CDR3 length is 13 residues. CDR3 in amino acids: CASSQDSEDTQYF. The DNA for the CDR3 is TGTGCCAGCAGCCAAGACAGCGAAGATACGCAGTATTTT.

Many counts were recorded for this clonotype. The CDR3 region is CASSPIGTEAYEQYF. The CDR3 DNA reads as TGTGCCAGCAGCCCCATCGGGACAGAGGCCTACGAGCAGTACTTC. This chain uses TRBV7-8 with TRBJ2-7, with TRBD1 matching over 7 bases. V was clipped by 5 bases and J by 2 bases; unmatched bases: 9. CDR3 size: 15 residues. The germline V gene has CDR1 SGHVS and CDR2 FQNEAQ. Full variable domain (remainder filled in from reference TRBV7-8 and TRBJ2-7): GAGVSQSPRYKVAKRGQDVALRCDPISGHVSLFWYQQALGQGPEFLTYFQNEAQLDKSGLPSDRFFAERPEGSVSTLKIQRTQQEDSAVYLCASSPIGTEAYEQYFGPGTRLTVT.

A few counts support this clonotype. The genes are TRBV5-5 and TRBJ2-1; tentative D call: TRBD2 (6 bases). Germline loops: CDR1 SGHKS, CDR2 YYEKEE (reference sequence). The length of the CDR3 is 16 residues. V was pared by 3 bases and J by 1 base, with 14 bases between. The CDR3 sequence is CASSSSVGGSYNEQFF. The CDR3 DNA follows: TGTGCCAGCAGCTCCTCAGTGGGGGGATCCTACAATGAGCAGTTCTTC. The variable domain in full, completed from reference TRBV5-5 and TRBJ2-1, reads DAGVTQSPTHLIKTRGQQVTLRCSPISGHKSVSWYQQVLGQGPQFIFQYYEKEERGRGNFPDRFSARQFPNYSSELNVNALLLGDSALYLCASSSSVGGSYNEQFFGPGTRLTVL.

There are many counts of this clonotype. In DNA, the CDR3 is TGTGCCAGCAGTGAAGGGCAGGGATCGCTCCACGAGCAGTACTTC. Translated, it gives CASSEGQGSLHEQYF. This chain links TRBV2 with TRBJ2-7; a weak D match, TRBD1 (5 bases). The CDR3 runs 15 residues. V lost 1 base and J lost 5, with 15 bases in between. Germline assignment: CDR1 SNHLY and CDR2 FYNNEI.

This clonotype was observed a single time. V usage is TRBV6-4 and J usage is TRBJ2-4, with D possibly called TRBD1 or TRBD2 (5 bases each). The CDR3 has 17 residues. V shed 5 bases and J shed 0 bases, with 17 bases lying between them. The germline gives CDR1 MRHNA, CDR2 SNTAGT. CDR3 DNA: TGTGCCAGCAGTTGGGACGGAATAAAGTTAGCCAAAAACATTCAGTACTTC. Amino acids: CASSWDGIKLAKNIQYF.

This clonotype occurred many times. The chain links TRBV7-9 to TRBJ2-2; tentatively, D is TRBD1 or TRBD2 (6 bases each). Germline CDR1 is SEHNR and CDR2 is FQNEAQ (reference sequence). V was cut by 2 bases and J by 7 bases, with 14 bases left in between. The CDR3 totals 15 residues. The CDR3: CASSLTGGAGGELFF. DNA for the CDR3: TGTGCCAGCAGCTTAACCGGGGGCGCCGGCGGGGAGCTGTTTTTT. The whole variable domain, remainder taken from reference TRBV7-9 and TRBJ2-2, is DTGVSQNPRHKITKRGQNVTFRCDPISEHNRLYWYRQTLGQGPEFLTYFQNEAQLEKSRLLSDRFSAERPKGSFSTLEIQRTEQGDSAMYLCASSLTGGAGGELFFGEGSRLTVL.

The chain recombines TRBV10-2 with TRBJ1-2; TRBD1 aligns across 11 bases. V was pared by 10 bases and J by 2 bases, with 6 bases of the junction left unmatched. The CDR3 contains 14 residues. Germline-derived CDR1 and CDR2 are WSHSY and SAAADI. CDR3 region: CATLDRGRNYGYTF. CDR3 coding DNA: TGCGCCACTCTGGACAGGGGGCGCAACTATGGCTACACCTTC.

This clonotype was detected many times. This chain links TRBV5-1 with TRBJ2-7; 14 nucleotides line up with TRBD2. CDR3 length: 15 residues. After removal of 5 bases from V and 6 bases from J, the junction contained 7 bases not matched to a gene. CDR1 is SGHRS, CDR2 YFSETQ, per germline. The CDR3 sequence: CASRVGTSGSREQYF. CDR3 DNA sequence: TGCGCCAGCAGGGTCGGGACTAGCGGGAGTCGCGAGCAGTACTTC.

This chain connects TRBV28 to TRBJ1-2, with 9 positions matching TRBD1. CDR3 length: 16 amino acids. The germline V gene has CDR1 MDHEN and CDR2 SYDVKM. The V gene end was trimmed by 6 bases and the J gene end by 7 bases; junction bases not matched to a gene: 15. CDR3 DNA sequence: TGTGCCAGCAGGGACCTGGAACAGGGGGCTTTAGGTGGCTACACCTTC. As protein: CASRDLEQGALGGYTF.

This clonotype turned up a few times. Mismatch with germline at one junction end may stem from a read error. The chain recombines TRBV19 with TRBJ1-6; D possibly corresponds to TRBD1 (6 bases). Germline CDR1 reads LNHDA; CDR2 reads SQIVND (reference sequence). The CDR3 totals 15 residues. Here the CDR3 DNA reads TGTGCCAGTAGTTTAGAAGACAGGCAATATTCACCCCTCCACTTT. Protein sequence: CASSLEDRQYSPLHF.